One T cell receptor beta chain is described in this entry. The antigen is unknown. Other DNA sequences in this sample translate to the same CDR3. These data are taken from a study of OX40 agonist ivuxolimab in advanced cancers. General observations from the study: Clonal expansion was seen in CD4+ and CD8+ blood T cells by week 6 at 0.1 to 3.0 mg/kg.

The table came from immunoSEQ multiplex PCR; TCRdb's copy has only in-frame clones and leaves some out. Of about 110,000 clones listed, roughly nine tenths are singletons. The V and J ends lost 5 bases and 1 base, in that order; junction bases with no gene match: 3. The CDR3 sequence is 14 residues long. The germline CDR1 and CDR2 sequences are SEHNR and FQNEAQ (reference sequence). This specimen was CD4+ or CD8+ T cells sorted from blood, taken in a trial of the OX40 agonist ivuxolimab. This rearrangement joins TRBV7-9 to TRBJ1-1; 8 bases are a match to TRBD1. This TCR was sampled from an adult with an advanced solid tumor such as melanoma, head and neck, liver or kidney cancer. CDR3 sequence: CASSLGTGNTEAFF. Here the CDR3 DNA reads TGTGCCAGCAGCCTTGGGACAGGGAACACTGAAGCTTTCTTT.